This T cell receptor beta chain was captured in a study of post-analysis software for immune sequencing data. Overall study: Clinical courses comprised relapsing-remitting, secondary progressive and progressive-relapsing multiple sclerosis. Findings and caveats of the study: Those with multiple sclerosis, the patient group, showed significantly lower normalized Chao1 diversity than controls.

TCR beta libraries were prepared from cDNA with unique molecular identifiers. In TCRdb, the PCR reads were re-called with MiXCR into one record per CDR3 protein. The sample consists of fewer than 850,000 distinct CDR3 sequences, around 27% of them appearing once. Comment on this clonotype: No antigen is known for it.

This TCR came from a girl aged 5 to 17 with multiple sclerosis. Sequencing used blood.

The CDR3 protein is CASSLGSYAYEQYF. The CDR3 nucleotides read TGTGCCAGCAGTTTAGGTAGCTATGCCTACGAGCAGTACTTC. The chain links TRBV27 to TRBJ2-7; D remains unclear. Germline CDR1 and CDR2: MNHEY and SMNVEV (reference sequence). With 2 bases removed from V and 2 bases from J, the gap between germline ends came to 10 bases. The CDR3 loop spans 14 amino acids.